This T cell receptor (beta chain) was sequenced in a study of early T cells in non-severe SARS-CoV-2 infection. Study overall: Sequenced material consisted of bulk RNA (from unsorted whole blood), and chains were unpaired.

The sample holds many counts of this clonotype. Attachment of unique molecular identifiers was made to individual cDNA molecules. TCRdb independently ran MiXCR on the 5' RACE reads; one entry per CDR3 protein. The table shows tens of thousands of distinct CDR3 sequences, with roughly 10% occurring only once. The CDR3 has 13 amino acids. Germline V CDR1 and CDR2: KGHSH, LQKENI. Losses at the gene ends were 3 bases for V and 6 bases for J; bases not matched to a gene: 4. The material sequenced was whole blood. This receptor was obtained from an adult who was a healthcare worker with PCR-confirmed SARS-CoV-2 infection or an uninfected control (not recorded which). The genes are TRBV18 and TRBJ1-2; TRBD1 matches at 7 bases. The CDR3 here is CASSPDRVHGYTF. The CDR3 region has the DNA TGTGCCAGCTCACCTGACAGGGTCCATGGCTACACCTTC. The full variable domain, its missing parts supplied by reference TRBV18 and TRBJ1-2, is NAGVMQNPRHLVRRRGQEARLRCSPMKGHSHVYWYRQLPEEGLKFMVYLQKENIIDESGMPKERFSAEFPKEGPSILRIQQVVRGDSAAYFCASSPDRVHGYTFGSGTRLTVV.